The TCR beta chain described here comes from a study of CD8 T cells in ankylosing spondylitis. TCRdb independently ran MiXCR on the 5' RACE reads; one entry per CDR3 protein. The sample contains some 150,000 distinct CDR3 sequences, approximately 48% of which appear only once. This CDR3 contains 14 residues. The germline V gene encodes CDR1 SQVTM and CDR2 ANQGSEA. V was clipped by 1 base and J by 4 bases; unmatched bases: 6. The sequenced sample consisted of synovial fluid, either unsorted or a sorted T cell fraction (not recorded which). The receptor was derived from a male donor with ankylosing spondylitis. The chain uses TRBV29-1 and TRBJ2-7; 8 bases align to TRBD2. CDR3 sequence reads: CSVEGAGGKYEQYF. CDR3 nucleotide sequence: TGCAGCGTTGAAGGGGCGGGAGGCAAGTACGAGCAGTACTTC.